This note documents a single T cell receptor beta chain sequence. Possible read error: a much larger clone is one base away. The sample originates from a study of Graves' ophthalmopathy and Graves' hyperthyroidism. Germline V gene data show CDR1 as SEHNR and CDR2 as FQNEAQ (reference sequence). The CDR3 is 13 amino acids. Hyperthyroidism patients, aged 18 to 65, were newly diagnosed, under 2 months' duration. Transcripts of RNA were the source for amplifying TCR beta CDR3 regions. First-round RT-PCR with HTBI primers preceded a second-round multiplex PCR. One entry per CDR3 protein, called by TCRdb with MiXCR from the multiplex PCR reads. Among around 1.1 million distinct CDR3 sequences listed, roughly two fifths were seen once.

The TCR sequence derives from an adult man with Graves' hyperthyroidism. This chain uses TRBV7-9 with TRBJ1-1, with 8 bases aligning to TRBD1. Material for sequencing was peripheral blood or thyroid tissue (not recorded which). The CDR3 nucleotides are TGTGCCTGCAGAAAGACAGGGGACACTGAAGCTTTCTTT. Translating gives CACRKTGDTEAFF.